The rows below give T cell receptor beta chains drawn from one sample of a study of cytomegalovirus exposure and HLA in healthy donors. Data came from immunoSEQ multiplex PCR; TCRdb stores just in-frame clones and leaves some out. The repertoire consists of around 130,000 clones, with 77% occurring once and the leading ten covering approximately 6.3%. Sequencing was done on a sample of PBMCs. These receptors were taken from a man aged 18 to 29 in good health and CMV-seropositive. The CDR3 runs from the conserved cysteine through the conserved F or W. The order of the fields is J gene, clone size, D gene, V gene, CDR3 length, CDR3 protein, CDR3 DNA. D genes are given only for firm matches. A clone size is listed for some rows: how often the clone was seen (once, few, many), or a class if it is expanded.

>TRBJ2-2|NA|NA|TRBV7-9|14
CASSLLRGTGELFF
TGTGCCAGCAGCTTACTAAGGGGCACCGGGGAGCTGTTTTTT
>TRBJ2-7|NA|NA|TRBV30|12
CAWSARIHEQYF
TGTGCCTGGAGCGCGAGGATTCACGAGCAGTACTTC
>TRBJ1-3|once|NA|TRBV7-9|13
CASSLGPLSTIYF
TGTGCCAGCAGCTTAGGGCCGCTTTCCACCATATATTTT
>TRBJ2-1|NA|TRBD2|TRBV5-1|12
CASSSSGAEQFF
TGCGCCAGCAGCTCTAGCGGGGCCGAGCAGTTCTTC
>TRBJ1-1|once|NA|TRBV4-1|15
CASSHPERRSTEAFF
TGCGCCAGCAGCCACCCTGAGAGGCGGTCCACTGAAGCTTTCTTT
>TRBJ1-2|NA|TRBD1|TRBV18|15
CASSGTGTENYGYTF
TGTGCCAGCTCAGGGACAGGGACAGAAAACTATGGCTACACCTTC
>TRBJ2-1|NA|NA|TRBV5-5|12
CASSFRVNEQFF
TGTGCCAGCAGCTTTCGGGTTAATGAGCAGTTCTTC
>TRBJ1-4|NA|NA|TRBV2|12
CASTERFGKLFF
TGTGCCAGCACCGAACGATTCGGAAAACTGTTTTTT
>TRBJ1-3|NA|NA|TRBV15|14
CATSREGAGNTIYF
TGTGCCACCAGCAGAGAAGGGGCTGGAAACACCATATATTTT
>TRBJ1-5|NA|NA|TRBV7-6|17
CASSLGARDTNNQPQHF
TGTGCCAGCAGCTTAGGAGCTAGGGACACCAACAATCAGCCCCAGCATTTT
>TRBJ1-2|NA|TRBD1|TRBV29-1|14
CSVEGQQGALGYTF
TGCAGCGTTGAAGGGCAGCAGGGGGCGCTCGGCTACACCTTC
>TRBJ2-7|NA|TRBD1|TRBV11-3|19
CASSLSYSSGTGDPYEQYF
TGTGCCAGCAGCTTATCCTACTCATCCGGGACAGGGGATCCCTACGAGCAGTACTTC
>TRBJ2-5|NA|NA|TRBV9|14
CASSAWDLPETQYF
TGTGCCAGCAGCGCCTGGGACTTACCGGAGACCCAGTACTTC
>TRBJ2-1|NA|NA|TRBV4-2|14
CASSQGALLNEQFF
TGTGCCAGCAGCCAAGGCGCCCTTTTAAATGAGCAGTTCTTC
>TRBJ2-1|few|NA|TRBV9|14
CASSPSGSYNEQFF
TGTGCCAGCAGCCCGAGCGGGTCTTACAATGAGCAGTTCTTC
>TRBJ2-7|few|TRBD2|TRBV7-9|16
CASSLGGREGTYEQYF
TGTGCCAGCAGCTTAGGAGGGAGGGAGGGGACCTACGAGCAGTACTTC
>TRBJ1-2|NA|TRBD1|TRBV27|16
CASSLSEDRGIYGYTF
TGTGCCAGCAGTTTGTCAGAGGACAGGGGGATCTATGGCTACACCTTC
>TRBJ2-7|NA|TRBD2|TRBV6-1|14
CATGFYSGSYEQYF
TGTGCCACCGGGTTTTATAGCGGGAGCTACGAGCAGTACTTC
>TRBJ1-2|NA|TRBD1|TRBV27|15
CASSLGQGAPYGYTF
TGTGCCAGCAGTCTGGGACAGGGGGCTCCCTATGGCTACACCTTC
>TRBJ2-7|NA|NA|TRBV12-5|13
CASGLPISYEQYF
TGTGCTAGTGGTTTGCCAATCTCCTACGAGCAGTACTTC
>TRBJ1-2|NA|TRBD1|TRBV11-2|13
CASSLTGDYGYTF
TGTGCCAGCAGCTTGACAGGGGACTATGGCTACACCTTC
>TRBJ2-7|NA|NA|TRBV7-9|18
CASSLGTDSSLRTYEQYF
TGTGCCAGCAGCTTAGGTACGGACAGTTCCCTGAGAACCTACGAGCAGTACTTC
>TRBJ1-1|NA|NA|TRBV27|17
CASSLWTLGRGSTEAFF
TGTGCCAGCAGTTTATGGACCCTTGGCAGGGGAAGCACTGAAGCTTTCTTT
>TRBJ1-4|NA|NA|TRBV6-1|15
CASSEGGGMGEKLFF
TGTGCCAGCAGTGAAGGGGGGGGTATGGGTGAAAAACTGTTTTTT
>TRBJ2-1|NA|NA|TRBV29-1|15
CSVESEPHTYNEQFF
TGCAGCGTTGAAAGCGAACCGCATACATACAATGAGCAGTTCTTC
>TRBJ1-1|NA|NA|TRBV27|15
CASRPKAGGFSEAFF
TGTGCCAGCAGGCCAAAGGCAGGAGGGTTCAGTGAAGCTTTCTTT
>TRBJ2-7|NA|NA|TRBV19|14
CASSNRDKSYEQYF
TGTGCCAGTAGTAACCGGGACAAATCCTACGAGCAGTACTTC
>TRBJ1-1|NA|NA|TRBV28|15
CASSLYRSGNTEAFF
TGTGCCAGCAGTTTATACAGGTCGGGGAACACTGAAGCTTTCTTT
>TRBJ2-1|once|NA|TRBV15|17
CATSSPAGESSYNEQFF
TGTGCCACCAGCAGTCCAGCGGGTGAGAGCTCCTACAATGAGCAGTTCTTC
>TRBJ1-2|NA|NA|TRBV28|13
CASSPYRVIGYTF
TGTGCCAGCAGCCCTTACAGGGTTATTGGCTACACCTTC
>TRBJ1-1|NA|NA|TRBV6-5|14
CASSYDGGPTEAFF
TGTGCCAGCAGTTACGATGGGGGCCCCACTGAAGCTTTCTTT
>TRBJ1-1|NA|TRBD1|TRBV27|16
CASSSPSGQGITEAFF
TGTGCCAGCAGTTCACCCTCTGGACAGGGGATCACTGAAGCTTTCTTT
>TRBJ1-3|NA|NA|TRBV5-1|14
CASSEDRSGNTIYF
TGCGCCAGCAGCGAGGACAGATCTGGAAACACCATATATTTT
>TRBJ2-7|NA|TRBD1|TRBV6-6|16
CASSYKKDRFIYEQYF
TGTGCCAGCAGTTACAAAAAGGACAGGTTCATCTACGAGCAGTACTTC
>TRBJ2-1|few|NA|TRBV11-2|15
CASSVSGAQNNEQFF
TGTGCCAGCAGCGTCTCAGGGGCCCAAAACAATGAGCAGTTCTTC
>TRBJ1-2|few|TRBD1|TRBV2|14
CASRNDRGSHGYTF
TGTGCCAGCAGGAACGACAGGGGTAGTCATGGCTACACCTTC